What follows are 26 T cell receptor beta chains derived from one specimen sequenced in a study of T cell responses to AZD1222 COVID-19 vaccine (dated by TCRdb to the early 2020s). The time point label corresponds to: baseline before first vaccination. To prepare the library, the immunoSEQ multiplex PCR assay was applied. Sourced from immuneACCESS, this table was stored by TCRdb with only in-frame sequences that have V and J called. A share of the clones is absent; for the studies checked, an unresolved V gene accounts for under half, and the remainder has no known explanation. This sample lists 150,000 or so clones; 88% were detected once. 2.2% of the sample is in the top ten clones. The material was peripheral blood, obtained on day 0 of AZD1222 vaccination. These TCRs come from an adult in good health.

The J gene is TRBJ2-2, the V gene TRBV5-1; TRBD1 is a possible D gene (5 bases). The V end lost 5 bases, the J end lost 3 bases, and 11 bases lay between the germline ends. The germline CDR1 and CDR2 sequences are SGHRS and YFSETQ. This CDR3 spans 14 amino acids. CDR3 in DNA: TGCGCCAGCAGGAAGTCGACAGACACCGGGGAGCTGTTTTTT. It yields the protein CASRKSTDTGELFF.

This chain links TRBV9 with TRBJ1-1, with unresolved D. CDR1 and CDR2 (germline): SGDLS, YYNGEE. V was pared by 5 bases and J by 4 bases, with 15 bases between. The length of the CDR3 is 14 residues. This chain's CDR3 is CASSRAPDTTEAFF. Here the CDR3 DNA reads TGTGCCAGCAGTCGGGCACCCGATACCACTGAAGCTTTCTTT.

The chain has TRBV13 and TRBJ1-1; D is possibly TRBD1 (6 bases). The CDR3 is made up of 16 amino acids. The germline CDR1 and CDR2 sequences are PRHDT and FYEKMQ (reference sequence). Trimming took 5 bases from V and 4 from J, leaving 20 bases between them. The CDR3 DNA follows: TGTGCCAGCAGCACAGATTGGGGGGCGCAGGGCACTGAAGCTTTCTTT. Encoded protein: CASSTDWGAQGTEAFF.

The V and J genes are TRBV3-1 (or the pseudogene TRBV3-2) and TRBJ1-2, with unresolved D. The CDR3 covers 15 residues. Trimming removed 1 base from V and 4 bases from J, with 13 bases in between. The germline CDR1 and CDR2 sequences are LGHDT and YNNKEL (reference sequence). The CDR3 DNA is TGTGCCAGCAGCCAAGGGGCCCAGCCACTCTATGGCTACACCTTC. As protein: CASSQGAQPLYGYTF.

The CDR3 sequence is CASKWTANSPLHF. Here the CDR3 DNA reads TGTGCCAGCAAATGGACAGCAAATTCACCCCTCCACTTT. V and J are TRBV2 and TRBJ1-6; tentative D call: TRBD1 (6 bases). Germline V lookup: CDR1 SNHLY, CDR2 FYNNEI. Trimming pared 7 bases from V and 7 bases from J, leaving 11 bases between. The CDR3 extends over 13 amino acids.

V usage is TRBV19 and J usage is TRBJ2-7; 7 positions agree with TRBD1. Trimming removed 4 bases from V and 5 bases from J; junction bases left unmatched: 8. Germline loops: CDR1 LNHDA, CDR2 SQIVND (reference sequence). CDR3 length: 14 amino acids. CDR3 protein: CASSTAGTADEQYF. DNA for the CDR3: TGTGCCAGTAGTACAGCCGGGACAGCGGACGAGCAGTACTTC. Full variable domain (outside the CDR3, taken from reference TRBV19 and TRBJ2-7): DGGITQSPKYLFRKEGQNVTLSCEQNLNHDAMYWYRQDPGQGLRLIYYSQIVNDFQKGDIAEGYSVSREKKESFPLTVTSAQKNPTAFYLCASSTAGTADEQYFGPGTRLTVT.

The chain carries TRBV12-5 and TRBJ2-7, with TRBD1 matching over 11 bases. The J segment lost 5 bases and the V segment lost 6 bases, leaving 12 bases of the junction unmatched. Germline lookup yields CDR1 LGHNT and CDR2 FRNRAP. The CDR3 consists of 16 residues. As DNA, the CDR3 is TGTGCTAGTGGACTCGCTCCGGGACAGGGGGACCACGAGCAGTACTTC. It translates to CASGLAPGQGDHEQYF. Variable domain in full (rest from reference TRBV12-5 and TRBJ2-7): DARVTQTPRHKVTEMGQEVTMRCQPILGHNTVFWYRQTMMQGLELLAYFRNRAPLDDSGMPKDRFSAEMPDATLATLKIQPSEPRDSAVYFCASGLAPGQGDHEQYFGPGTRLTVT.

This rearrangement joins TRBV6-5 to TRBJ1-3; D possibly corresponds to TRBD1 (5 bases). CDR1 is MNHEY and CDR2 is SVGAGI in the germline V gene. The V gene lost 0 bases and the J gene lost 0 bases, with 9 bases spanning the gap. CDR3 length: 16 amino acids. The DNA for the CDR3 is TGTGCCAGCAGTTACTCGCCGGGGGACTCTGGAAACACCATATATTTT. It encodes CASSYSPGDSGNTIYF.

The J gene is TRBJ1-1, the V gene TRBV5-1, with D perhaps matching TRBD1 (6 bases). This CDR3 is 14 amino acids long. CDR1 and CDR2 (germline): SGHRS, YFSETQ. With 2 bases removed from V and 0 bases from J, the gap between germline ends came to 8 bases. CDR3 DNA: TGCGCCAGCAGCTTAGGACAGATGAACACTGAAGCTTTCTTT. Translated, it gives CASSLGQMNTEAFF.

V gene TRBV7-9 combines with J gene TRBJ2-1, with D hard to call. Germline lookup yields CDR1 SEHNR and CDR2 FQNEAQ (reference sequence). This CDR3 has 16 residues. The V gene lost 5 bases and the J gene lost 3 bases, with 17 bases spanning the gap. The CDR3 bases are TGTGCCAGCAGCCGGATGGGGTGGCGGAACTACAATGAGCAGTTCTTC. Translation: CASSRMGWRNYNEQFF.

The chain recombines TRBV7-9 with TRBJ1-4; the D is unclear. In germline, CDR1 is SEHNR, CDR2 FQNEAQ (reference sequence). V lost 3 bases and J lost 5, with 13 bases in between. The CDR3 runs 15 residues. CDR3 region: CASSLGRVENEKLFF. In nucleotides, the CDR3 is TGTGCCAGCAGCTTGGGGAGGGTGGAGAATGAAAAACTGTTTTTT.

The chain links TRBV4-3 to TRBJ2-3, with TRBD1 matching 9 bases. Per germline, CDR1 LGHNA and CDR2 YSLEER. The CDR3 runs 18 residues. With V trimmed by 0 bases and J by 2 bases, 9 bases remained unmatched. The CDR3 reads CASSQDLRTGAITDTQYF. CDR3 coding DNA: TGCGCCAGCAGCCAAGATTTACGGACAGGGGCGATCACAGATACGCAGTATTTT.

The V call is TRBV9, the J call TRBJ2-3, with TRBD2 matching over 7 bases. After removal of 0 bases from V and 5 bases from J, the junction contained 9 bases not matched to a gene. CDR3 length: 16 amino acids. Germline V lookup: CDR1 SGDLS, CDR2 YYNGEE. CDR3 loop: CASSVDWAGVLDTQYF. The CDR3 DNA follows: TGTGCCAGCAGCGTAGATTGGGCGGGAGTATTAGATACGCAGTATTTT.

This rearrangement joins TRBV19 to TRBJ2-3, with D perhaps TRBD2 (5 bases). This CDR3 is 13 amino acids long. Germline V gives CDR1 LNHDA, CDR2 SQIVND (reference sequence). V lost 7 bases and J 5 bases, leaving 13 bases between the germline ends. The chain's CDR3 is CASTGPGRDTQYF. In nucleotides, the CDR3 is TGTGCCAGTACCGGGCCGGGGAGAGATACGCAGTATTTT. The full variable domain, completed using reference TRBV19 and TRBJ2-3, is DGGITQSPKYLFRKEGQNVTLSCEQNLNHDAMYWYRQDPGQGLRLIYYSQIVNDFQKGDIAEGYSVSREKKESFPLTVTSAQKNPTAFYLCASTGPGRDTQYFGPGTRLTVL.

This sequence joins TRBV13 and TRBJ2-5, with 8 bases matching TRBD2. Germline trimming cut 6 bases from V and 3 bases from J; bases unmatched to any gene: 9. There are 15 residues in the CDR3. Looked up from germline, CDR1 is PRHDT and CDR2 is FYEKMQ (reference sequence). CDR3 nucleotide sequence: TGTGCCAGCAGGCGGACTAGCAGTGATGAAGAGACCCAGTACTTC. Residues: CASRRTSSDEETQYF. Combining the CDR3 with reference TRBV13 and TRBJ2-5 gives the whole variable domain AAGVIQSPRHLIKEKRETATLKCYPIPRHDTVYWYQQGPGQDPQFLISFYEKMQSDKGSIPDRFSAQQFSDYHSELNMSSLELGDSALYFCASRRTSSDEETQYFGPGTRLLVL.

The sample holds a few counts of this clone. CDR3 sequence: CASRSQRLGRASGGTGELFF. The CDR3, as DNA: TGTGCCAGTAGATCCCAGCGGCTCGGGAGGGCCTCGGGGGGCACCGGGGAGCTGTTTTTT. V usage is TRBV19 and J usage is TRBJ2-2, with 8 bases matching TRBD2. CDR1 and CDR2 from the germline V gene are LNHDA and SQIVND (reference sequence). The CDR3 runs to 20 residues. V was pared by 6 bases and J by 4 bases, with 22 bases of the junction left unmatched. The complete variable domain, with remaining parts taken from reference TRBV19 and TRBJ2-2, reads DGGITQSPKYLFRKEGQNVTLSCEQNLNHDAMYWYRQDPGQGLRLIYYSQIVNDFQKGDIAEGYSVSREKKESFPLTVTSAQKNPTAFYLCASRSQRLGRASGGTGELFFGEGSRLTVL.

The CDR3 DNA follows: TGTGCCAGCAGCCGCTCCGGGGCAGCAGAGCAGTACTTC. This sequence encodes CASSRSGAAEQYF. V gene TRBV3-1 (or the pseudogene TRBV3-2) combines with J gene TRBJ2-7, with D possibly being TRBD1 or TRBD2 (5 bases each). Germline values: CDR1 LGHDT, CDR2 YNNKEL (reference sequence). Trimming removed 4 bases at V and 7 bases at J, with 14 bases between. The CDR3 sequence is 13 residues long.

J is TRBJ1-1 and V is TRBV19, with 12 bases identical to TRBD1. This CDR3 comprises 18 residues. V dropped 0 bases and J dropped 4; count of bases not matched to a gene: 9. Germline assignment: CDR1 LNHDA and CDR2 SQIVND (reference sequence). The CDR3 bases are TGTGCCAGTAGTATAGATCTATCGGGACAGGGGGCGGTCACTGAAGCTTTCTTT. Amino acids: CASSIDLSGQGAVTEAFF.

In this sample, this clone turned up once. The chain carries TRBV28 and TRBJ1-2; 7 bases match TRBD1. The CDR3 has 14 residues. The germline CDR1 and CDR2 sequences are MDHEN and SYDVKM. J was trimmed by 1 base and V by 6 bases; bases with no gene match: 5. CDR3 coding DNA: TGTGCCAGCAGGGACAGGACCTATAACTATGGCTACACCTTC. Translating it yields CASRDRTYNYGYTF.

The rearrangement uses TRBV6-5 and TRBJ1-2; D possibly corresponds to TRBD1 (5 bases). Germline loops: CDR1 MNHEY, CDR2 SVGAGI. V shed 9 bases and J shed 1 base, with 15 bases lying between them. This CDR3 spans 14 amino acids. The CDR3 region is CASLPLDSNYGYTF. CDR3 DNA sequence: TGTGCCAGTCTACCCTTAGACAGTAACTATGGCTACACCTTC.

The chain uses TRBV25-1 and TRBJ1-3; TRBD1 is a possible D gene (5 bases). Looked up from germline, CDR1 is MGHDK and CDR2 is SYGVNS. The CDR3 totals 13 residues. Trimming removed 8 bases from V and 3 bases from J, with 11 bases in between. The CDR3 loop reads CASGGADGNTIYF. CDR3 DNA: TGTGCCAGCGGCGGGGCTGATGGAAACACCATATATTTT. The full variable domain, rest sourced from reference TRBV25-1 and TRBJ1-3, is EADIYQTPRYLVIGTGKKITLECSQTMGHDKMYWYQQDPGMELHLIHYSYGVNSTEKGDLSSESTVSRIRTEHFPLTLESARPSHTSQYLCASGGADGNTIYFGEGSWLTVV.

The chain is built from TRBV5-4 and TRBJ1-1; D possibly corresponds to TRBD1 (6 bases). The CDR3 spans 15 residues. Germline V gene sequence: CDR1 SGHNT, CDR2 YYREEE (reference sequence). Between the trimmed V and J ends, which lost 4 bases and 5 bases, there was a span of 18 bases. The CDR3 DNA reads TGTGCCAGCAGCCCCTCGACAGGCCTCCGGACTGAAGCTTTCTTT. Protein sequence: CASSPSTGLRTEAFF.

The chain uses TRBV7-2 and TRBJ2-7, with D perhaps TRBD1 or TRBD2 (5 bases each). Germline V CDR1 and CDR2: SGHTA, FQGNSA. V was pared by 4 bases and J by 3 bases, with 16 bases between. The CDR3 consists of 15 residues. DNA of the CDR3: TGTGCCAGCAGCTCACGGGGCGATTCGATCTACGAGCAGTACTTC. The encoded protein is CASSSRGDSIYEQYF. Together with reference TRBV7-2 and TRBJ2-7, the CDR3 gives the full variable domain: GAGVSQSPSNKVTEKGKDVELRCDPISGHTALYWYRQSLGQGLEFLIYFQGNSAPDKSGLPSDRFSAERTGGSVSTLTIQRTQQEDSAVYLCASSSRGDSIYEQYFGPGTRLTVT.

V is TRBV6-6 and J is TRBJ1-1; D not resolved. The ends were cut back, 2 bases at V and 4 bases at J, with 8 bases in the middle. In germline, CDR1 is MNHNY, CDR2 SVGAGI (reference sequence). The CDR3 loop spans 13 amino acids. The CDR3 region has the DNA TGTGCCAGCAGTTACGAGGGAATCACTGAAGCTTTCTTT. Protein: CASSYEGITEAFF.

CDR3 nucleotides: TGTGCCAGCAGCCTCCGATGGGGCACTGAAGCTTTCTTT. This translates into CASSLRWGTEAFF. This chain links TRBV5-4 with TRBJ1-1; no definite D call. Trimming stripped 4 bases from V and 4 bases from J, with 11 bases between. The CDR3 has 13 amino acids. Germline assignment: CDR1 SGHNT and CDR2 YYREEE (reference sequence).

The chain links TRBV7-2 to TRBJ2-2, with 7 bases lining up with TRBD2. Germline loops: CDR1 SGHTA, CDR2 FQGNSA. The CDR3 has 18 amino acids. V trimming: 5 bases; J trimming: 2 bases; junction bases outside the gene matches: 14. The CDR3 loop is CASSLLHASGLNTGELFF. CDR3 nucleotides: TGTGCCAGCAGCCTCCTCCATGCTAGCGGACTTAACACCGGGGAGCTGTTTTTT.